This T cell receptor (beta chain) stems from a study of PD-1 blockade in classical Hodgkin lymphoma. Of note for this clone: Its specificity is unknown.

Every single patient, without exception, relapsed after autologous stem cell transplantation, and brentuximab vedotin exposure varied. In germline, CDR1 is SGHRS, CDR2 YFSETQ. The CDR3 spans 15 residues. V dropped 4 bases and J dropped 4; count of bases not matched to a gene: 6. TCRdb's copy holds only in-frame clones and misses some; the assay was immunoSEQ multiplex PCR. The table has some 62,000 clones, around 89% seen once. Study-wide findings and caveats: By C4D1, CD4+ diversity increased significantly, especially in complete responders. Patients starting nivolumab under 1 year after ASCT were excluded.

This sample comprised peripheral blood mononuclear cells (PBMCs), obtained at baseline. The chain is built from TRBV5-1 and TRBJ2-7; TRBD1 matches 12 bases. The TCR was taken from a human donor with classical Hodgkin lymphoma. CDR3 sequence reads: CASSPGQGAMYEQYF. DNA for the CDR3: TGCGCCAGCAGCCCGGGACAGGGGGCAATGTACGAGCAGTACTTC. The variable domain in full, with the rest retrieved from reference TRBV5-1 and TRBJ2-7, is KAGVTQTPRYLIKTRGQQVTLSCSPISGHRSVSWYQQTPGQGLQFLFEYFSETQRNKGNFPGRFSGRQFSNSRSEMNVSTLELGDSALYLCASSPGQGAMYEQYFGPGTRLTVT.